Listed below are T cell receptor beta chains from one sample, sequenced in a study of tumor and adjacent non-tumor tissue in lung cancer. TCRdb re-analysed the multiplex PCR reads in MiXCR, keeping a single row per CDR3 protein. In the table there are approximately 79,000 distinct CDR3 sequences, 76% of which are singletons. The sequencing sample was made of distant non-tumor lung tissue. The receptors shown here come from a man in his 70s with non-small cell lung cancer. Both conserved end residues are part of each CDR3. A D gene is named only where the DNA matches it firmly. Only some rows state a clone size, as once, few, many or a class for expanded clones.

d_gene	abundance	j_gene	v_gene	CDR3nt	CDR3aa
.	.	TRBJ1-1	TRBV11-1	TGTGCCGGCAGCTTACAGGGTGGGAGTGAAGTTTTCTTT	CAGSLQGGSEVFF
.	.	TRBJ1-5	TRBV6-6	TGTGGCAGCAGTTACGGCCTCGAAGGGGCTGTTAACAATCAGCCCCAGCATTTT	CGSSYGLEGAVNNQPQHF
.	.	TRBJ1-1	TRBV5-1	TGCGACAGCAGCTTGACTGGTGCGAACAATGAAGCTTTCTTT	CDSSLTGANNEAFF
TRBD2	few	TRBJ2-5	TRBV11-2	TGTGCCAGGAGCTTAGTATGGACTAGCGGGGGCCGACAAGAGACCCAGTATTTC	CARSLVWTSGGRQETQYF
TRBD1	.	TRBJ2-3	TRBV10-2	TGCGCCAGCAGCGATCCGGGACAGGACAGAGATACACAGTATTTT	CASSDPGQDRDTQYF
.	.	TRBJ1-1	TRBV7-9	TGTGCCATCGACCCAACGACAAAGAACACTGAAGCTTTCTTT	CAIDPTTKNTEAFF
.	.	TRBJ1-6	TRBV11-1	TGTGACAGCAACTTGGATCGTTCACCCCTCCACTTT	CDSNLDRSPLHF
.	.	TRBJ2-1	TRBV6-2/TRBV6-3	TGTGCCTCCCTCGTGCTAGTCAGCTCCTACAATGAGCTGTTCTTC	CASLVLVSSYNELFF
TRBD2	.	TRBJ2-1	TRBV6-2/TRBV6-3	TGTGTTAGTAGTTACTCTGCGACTAGCGGGAGGGCCGTATATAATGAGCAGTTCTTC	CVSSYSATSGRAVYNEQFF
.	.	TRBJ1-5	TRBV2	TGTGCCAGCAAAGGCAGGGAGGGCTATCAGCCACCGCATTTT	CASKGREGYQPPHF
.	.	TRBJ2-5	TRBV10-3	TGTACCATCAGTGATGCGGGTATGGAGACCCAGTACTTC	CTISDAGMETQYF
.	.	TRBJ1-1	TRBV11-3	TGTACCAGCAGCTCCCGAGGGGGGACTTACACCGAAGCTTTCTTT	CTSSSRGGTYTEAFF
.	.	TRBJ2-1	TRBV11-2	TGTGCCAACTGCACCTTGCTAGCAGGGACGTTTGTCAATGAGCAGTTCTTC	CANCTLLAGTFVNEQFF
.	.	TRBJ1-2	TRBV28	TGTGCCAGCAGCCGGAACGTCTATGGCGACACCTTC	CASSRNVYGDTF
.	.	TRBJ2-1	TRBV28	TGTGCCAGCAGTCCTGAGTGGGGGTACAATGAACAGTTATTC	CASSPEWGYNEQLF
TRBD1	.	TRBJ1-4	TRBV6-1	TGTGCCAGCACCGACAGGGTAACTAATGAAAAACTGCTTTTT	CASTDRVTNEKLLF
.	.	TRBJ1-1	TRBV11-2	TGTGCCAGCAGCCGGAGGATGATTTACACTGAAACTTTCTTT	CASSRRMIYTETFF
.	.	TRBJ2-2	TRBV11-2	TGTGTCAGCAGCTTAGTGGGCTCAGGGGTTGCTGGGGAGCTGTTTTTT	CVSSLVGSGVAGELFF
TRBD1	.	TRBJ1-6	TRBV5-4	TGTGCTAGCAGCATCGGGACAGAGGGAGGGATTAATTCACCCCTCCACTTT	CASSIGTEGGINSPLHF
.	.	TRBJ2-1	TRBV6-1	TGTGCCAGCAGTGAAGACGTGGGACTCATTGGCTACAATGAGGAGTTCTTC	CASSEDVGLIGYNEEFF
.	.	TRBJ2-1	TRBV5-1	TGCGCCAGCAACTTGGGGGCTAGAGAAAATGAGCAGTTCTTC	CASNLGARENEQFF
.	.	TRBJ2-3	TRBV11-3	TGTGCCAGCAGCTTAGCATGGGCAGGCTTTGGAGATACGCACTATTTT	CASSLAWAGFGDTHYF
.	.	TRBJ1-1	TRBV11-1	TGTACCAGCAGCTTGGGACAATGGGGCGTGGACACTGAAACTTTCTTT	CTSSLGQWGVDTETFF
.	.	TRBJ1-3	TRBV6-6	TGTGTCAGCAGTGCCGGACATCTCTCCGGAAACACCATTTATTTT	CVSSAGHLSGNTIYF
.	.	TRBJ1-2	TRBV29-1	TGCAGTTTAATTTCCCTGGGAGCCAATGGAGGTAGCTATGGCTACACCTTC	CSLISLGANGGSYGYTF
TRBD2	once	TRBJ2-3	TRBV11-3	TGTACTAACACCCGTCGGGAGGTAAGCACAGATACGCAGTATTTT	CTNTRREVSTDTQYF
.	.	TRBJ2-3	TRBV11-2	TGTGCCAGCAGCTTACGGCAAGCGGTCCCTCCGGATACGCAGTATTTT	CASSLRQAVPPDTQYF
.	.	TRBJ1-3	TRBV7-9	TGTGCCAGCAGCCCAACAGGAAGACCCGGAAACACCATATATTTT	CASSPTGRPGNTIYF
.	once	TRBJ2-5	TRBV6-1	TGTGCCAGCAGTGAGACAAGGACGGAGACCCAGTACTTC	CASSETRTETQYF
.	many	TRBJ2-7	TRBV12-3/TRBV12-4	TGTGCCAGCAGAGAGACCGGGGCGAGAGAGCAGTACTTC	CASRETGAREQYF
.	.	TRBJ2-1	TRBV6-1	TGTGCCAGAAGTGAAGACGTGCGGCTCTTTGGCTACAATGAGCAGTTCTTC	CARSEDVRLFGYNEQFF
.	.	TRBJ2-5	TRBV29-1	TGCGGCGTGGCCAACAGGTTCCAAAAGACCCAATACTTC	CGVANRFQKTQYF
.	.	TRBJ2-7	TRBV5-6	TGTACCTGCAGCTCCGTTGTCCGTGACAGGACCTACGATCAGTACTTC	CTCSSVVRDRTYDQYF
TRBD1	.	TRBJ2-2	TRBV5-6	TGTGCCAGCAGCCTGGGACAGGATACCGGTGAGCTGTTTTTT	CASSLGQDTGELFF